This T cell receptor (beta chain) was observed in a study of beta chain features in type 1 diabetes. The study, taken as a whole, reports: Whether HLA type affects TCRB rearrangement stayed undetermined in the present work. Possible PCR preference for shorter templates applied equally to patients and controls. For Type 1 diabetes patients, all four CD4+ subsets carried TCRB CDR3s that were moderately but significantly shorter.

Expressed TCRB transcripts were sequenced, since all the RNA that had been isolated was reverse transcribed. Sequencing was performed with immunoSEQ multiplex PCR; in TCRdb, only in-frame clones are kept and a portion is missing. This sample has around 130,000 clones, with approximately 10% found just once. Sorting of CD4+ naive, central memory, regulatory and stem cell-like memory cells was performed via CD45RO/CCR7/CD25/CD127/CD95/CD27. This clone was counted between two and nine times. Antigen: not known. Sequencing was done on a sample of central memory CD4+ T cells from blood. This TCR came from a man in his thirties or forties with type 1 diabetes.

CDR3 protein: CASSEMGGGALAYF. In nucleotides, the CDR3 is TGTGCCAGCAGTGAAATGGGCGGGGGGGCCCTAGCTTACTTC. V is TRBV2 and J is TRBJ2-5, with 9 bases lining up with TRBD2. Germline V lookup: CDR1 SNHLY, CDR2 FYNNEI. The CDR3 covers 14 residues. V lost 2 bases, J lost 14 bases, and 12 bases stayed unmatched.